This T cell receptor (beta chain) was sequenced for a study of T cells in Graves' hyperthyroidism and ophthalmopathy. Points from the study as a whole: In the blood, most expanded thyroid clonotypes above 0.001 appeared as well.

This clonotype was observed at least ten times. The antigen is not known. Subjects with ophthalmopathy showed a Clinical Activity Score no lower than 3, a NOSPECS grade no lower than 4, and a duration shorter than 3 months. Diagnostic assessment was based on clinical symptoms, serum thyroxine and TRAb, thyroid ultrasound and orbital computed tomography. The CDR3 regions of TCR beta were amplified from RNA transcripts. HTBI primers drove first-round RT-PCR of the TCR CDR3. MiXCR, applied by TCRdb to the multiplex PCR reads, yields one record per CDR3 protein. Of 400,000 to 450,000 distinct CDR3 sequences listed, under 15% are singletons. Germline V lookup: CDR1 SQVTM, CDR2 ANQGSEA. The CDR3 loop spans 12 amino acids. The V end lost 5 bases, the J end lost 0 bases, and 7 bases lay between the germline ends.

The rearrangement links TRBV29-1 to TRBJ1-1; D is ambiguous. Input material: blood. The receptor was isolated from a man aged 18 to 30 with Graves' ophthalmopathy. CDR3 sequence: CSVTYLNTEAFF. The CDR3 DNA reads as TGCAGCGTTACTTACTTGAACACTGAAGCTTTCTTT. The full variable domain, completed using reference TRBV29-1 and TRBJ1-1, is SAVISQKPSRDICQRGTSLTIQCQVDSQVTMMFWYRQQPGQSLTLIATANQGSEATYESGFVIDKFPISRPNLTFSTLTVSNMSPEDSSIYLCSVTYLNTEAFFGQGTRLTVV.